This T cell receptor (beta chain) was identified during a study of T cell changes during pregnancy in multiple sclerosis. The germline V and J ends were trimmed by 7 bases and 0 bases, with 12 bases remaining between them. Germline values: CDR1 SGDLS, CDR2 YYNGEE. CDR3 length: 14 residues. Libraries were prepared by immunoSEQ multiplex PCR; TCRdb keeps only in-frame clonotypes and omits some of them. The sample includes over 40,000 clones, roughly 90% seen only once; the top ten take approximately 1.2%. The sample here was CD4+ T cells from peripheral blood mononuclear cells, taken in the second trimester of pregnancy. The chain employs TRBV9 and TRBJ2-3, with D possibly TRBD2 on 6 matching bases. The sequence was obtained from a female donor with multiple sclerosis, enrolled in a pregnancy study. Here the CDR3 DNA reads TGTGCCAGCGCCCGGGACTCAAGCACAGATACGCAGTATTTT. This gives the protein CASARDSSTDTQYF.